What follows describes a single T cell receptor (beta chain). Its antigen target is currently unknown. Base qualities are missing; no much larger clone stands one base away. The data derive from a study of cytomegalovirus exposure and HLA in healthy donors (dated by TCRdb to 2015 to 2018). Looking at the study overall: An earlier analysis of roughly 570 of the donors reported under 300 Gb of sequence data and 117 million unique TCR beta sequences obtained from about 179 million T cells. Besides the first cohort of approximately 670 subjects, a separate validation cohort made up of roughly 130 different subjects was used. Every discovery cohort repertoire had been produced on one sequencing platform. An early release covering roughly 640 HLA-typed donors comprised approximately 300 gigabases of sequencing data and roughly 86 million unique TCR sequences. The study profiled the T cell repertoires of under 850 subjects by immunosequencing and related them to cytomegalovirus serostatus. Donor age, sex, ethnicity and CMV serostatus were collected together with the repertoire data. In a later analysis, previously published TCR beta repertoires from 670 or so donors were re-analyzed and high-resolution HLA genotyping was added so that TCR occurrence patterns could be studied. An earlier analysis of several hundred of the donors applied high-throughput TCR beta sequencing to assess whether each TCR beta V gene segment acted as functional or pseudogenic. Among almost 400 genotyped donors of the cohort, an average of roughly 240,000 unique TCR beta nucleotide sequences were sequenced per donor, roughly a sixth of them non-productive. HLA typing covered class I and class II loci at four-digit resolution. The study aimed to test whether cataloging public T cell receptors could reveal signatures of past pathogen exposure. High-throughput TCR immunosequencing, statistical association of individual TCRs with disease status, and machine learning were combined to predict cytomegalovirus infection status. Four or five DR-DQ haplotypes were handled as single units for association and clustering, since linkage in the cohort was strong. A later genetic analysis took genome-wide SNP genotypes for about 55% of the 666 donors and used that subset as a discovery cohort. Typing coverage varied by locus: about 620-630 donors for A, B, C, DRB1 and DQB1; roughly 560 for DQA1; over 600 for DPA1; more than 450 for DPB1. Among the roughly 400 genotyped donors, 81% belonged to the genetic ancestry cluster associated with self-reported Caucasian donors. Rather than drawing on any new phenotypic data, the later analysis identified candidate immune exposures from TCR beta sequences and the way those sequences occurred across donors. Study-wide conclusions, independent of this receptor: Immune exposure information for the cohort was limited to CMV serostatus. A further reported finding was that TCR beta sequences accurately predicted the HLA-A and HLA-B alleles for most subjects in the first cohort. A later analysis found that most CMV-associated TCR beta chains appeared HLA-restricted, with HLA associations seemingly driven largely by CMV exposure. A later analysis associated 17,000 or so TCR beta sequences with specific HLA alleles at a false discovery rate of 0.05. The sequencing pipeline was judged likely to have produced a cluster of highly shared sequence variants as a technical artifact. Several of the top co-occurrence clusters appeared to be linked to parvovirus B19, influenza, CMV and Epstein-Barr virus, according to a later analysis. An association between a missense DCLRE1C variant and V-gene and J-gene trimming of TCR beta chains was found in a later genetic analysis and replicated in an independent cohort. In a later genetic analysis, fewer N-insertions in productive TCRs were reported among donors in an Asian-associated ancestry cluster than the approximately 630-donor mean. According to a later analysis, TCR association rates differed among HLA loci, with DRB1 alleles showing the most associated TCRs and HLA-C alleles showing the fewest. The earlier analysis of fewer than 750 of the donors excluded 15 to 20 rarely observed V segments, including chromosome 9 orphons, because counts were too low. The cohort was sequenced for TCR beta chains only, and without alpha or paired-chain data the features that could be detected were limited. An earlier analysis of roughly 570 of the donors showed that most TCR beta V segments appeared in productive rearrangements either about 87% or about 30% of the time, which broadly matched IMGT annotations. Most TCR sequences were observed very rarely across donors, whereas some public TCRs were present in many individuals. The classifier was reported to diagnose cytomegalovirus status with high specificity and sensitivity in both the original and validation cohorts. The study listed 150 to 200 TCR beta chains as associated with cytomegalovirus. Assigning TCR associations to individual alleles was difficult when HLA alleles, especially DR and DQ, strongly co-occurred. According to the authors, the approach could potentially be generalized to other disease states and immunological phenotypes. Presence/absence analyses assumed roughly uniform sequencing depth across donors, an assumption that may not hold. Because HLA typing was missing for some donors at each locus, association tests included only the typed subset. A few of the identified cytomegalovirus-associated TCR beta chains were confirmed in vitro to be specific for cytomegalovirus antigens. Some IMGT-functional V segments, including TRBV6-2 and TRBV6-3, could not be told apart with the 87-base-pair reads, so those segments were excluded. Linkage disequilibrium might explain the correlated functional status among segregating V segments, but an unknown experimental factor could not be excluded. Compared with equally common non-associated chains, HLA-associated TCR beta chains in a later analysis were more clonally expanded and had lower generation probabilities.

The CDR3, from cysteine to phenylalanine, totals 15 residues. Solely the CDR3 DNA is kept, with 45 bases framed from the first base. CDR1 and CDR2 (MNHEY, SMNVEV) derive from the germline V gene (reference sequence). Between the V and J ends, shortened by 5 bases and 1 base respectively, the junction contains 12 bases. Receptor amplification or capture employed the immunoSEQ multiplex PCR assay. The multiplex PCR relied on a mix of 60 forward primers for TCR Vbeta segments and 13 reverse primers for TCR Jbeta segments. The CDR3 region of rearranged TCR beta genes was amplified from genomic DNA by a multiplex PCR assay. The amplified TCR beta libraries were sequenced on the Illumina HiSeq System as 87-base-pair reads. The published analysis was carried out like this. A later analysis counted approximately 76 million unique TCR beta chains across the 666 repertoires, and some 12 million of these chains were shared by at least two donors. A nearest-neighbor algorithm error-corrected the raw reads and collapsed the reads into unique sequences, merging closely related sequences to remove PCR and sequencing errors. CDR3 sequences were aligned to IMGT reference sequences to assign V, D and J gene segments. For a sequence to be retained, a match of at least six nucleotides to both a V gene segment and a J gene segment was required. A rearrangement counted as productive if the CDR3 had no stop codons and remained in frame with V and J, and every other rearrangement counted as non-productive. CDR3 was defined by IMGT convention, running from the second conserved V-encoded cysteine to the conserved J-encoded phenylalanine. The earlier analysis of 450 to 750 of the donors excluded any sequence lacking an unambiguous match to a single V gene segment. An earlier analysis of 500 to 600 of the donors classified V segments as functional when productive rearrangements were above 56.7% and as segregating when the standard deviation between donors was above 5%. A statistical classification framework was developed to diagnose cytomegalovirus status using the catalog of TCR beta chain sequences. In a later analysis, TCR nucleotide sequences were compared against IMGT/GENE-DB human TR gene sequences so that V and J genes could be assigned. The TCRdist pipeline was used in a later analysis to assign CDR3 sequences and most-parsimonious VDJ recombination scenarios. In a later analysis, each TCR beta chain was defined by its CDR3 amino acid sequence together with its V-gene family, and reads lacking a unique V-gene family were excluded. In a later analysis, 500 to 650 highly shared, low-generation-probability nucleotide sequences were removed to address suspected cross-contamination and a sequencing artifact. In a later analysis, a clonal expansion index was calculated for each public chain from normalized within-repertoire ranks of inferred template counts. Generation probabilities in a later analysis came from a VDJ recombination model fitted to out-of-frame rearrangements, and those results were checked against IGoR. Hypergeometric tests were used in a later analysis to score TCR-TCR, TCR-HLA and TCR-CMV co-occurrence, with a repertoire-size bias correction applied to the TCR pairs. To estimate false discovery rates, a later analysis permuted the HLA or CMV assignments 20 times. In a later analysis, co-occurring TCRs were grouped using DBSCAN, and TCRdist sequence similarity was added for clustering within HLA-allele-positive subsets. For co-occurrence clustering, repertoires with fewer than 30,000 or more than 120,000 public chains were excluded, along with a handful of repertoires with anomalous nucleotide sharing. Drawn from immuneACCESS, this table holds only the in-frame rearrangements with V and J called that TCRdb kept. Clones are partly lost; checked studies trace under half to an unresolved V gene and leave the rest unexplained. The DNA gave D and trimming, while V, J and clone size come from that table. This sample has around 130,000 clones in its table, and approximately 84% of those were observed once. 2.5% to 3% of the sample comes from the top ten.

The cohort consisted of 600 to 750 healthy bone marrow donors. At the time of sampling, all cohort members were nominally healthy, though unrecorded immune exposures were likely present. The donor was CMV seronegative and belonged to the group of over 300 seronegative cohort members. Every donor gave a peripheral blood sample, and the peripheral blood mononuclear cells from that sample were used for TCR beta sequencing. Genomic DNA was extracted from the blood cell samples with the Qiagen DNeasy Blood Extraction Kit. Sequencing was done on a sample of PBMCs. This receptor chain uses TRBV27 and TRBJ1-5; tentative D gene TRBD1, with 6 bases matching. This receptor was taken from a boy aged 2 to 10 in good health and CMV-seronegative. This receptor carries the CDR3 CASSPYRESNQPQHF. The DNA is TGTGCCAGCAGTCCATACAGGGAAAGCAATCAGCCCCAGCATTTT.